The rows below give T cell receptor beta chains drawn from one sample of a study of CXCR3-negative and CXCR3-positive naive CD8 T cells. TCRdb re-called the 5' RACE reads and shows each CDR3 protein once, DNA omitted. The specimen's table records over 100,000 distinct CDR3 sequences. The sequenced sample was naive CXCR3+ CD8+ T cells from blood. The receptors derive from a human donor in good health. Some clones in this sample may be carry-over from other donors' samples. The CDR3 runs from the conserved cysteine through the conserved F or W. The order of the fields is J gene, V gene, CDR3 protein.

j_gene: TRBJ2-7; v_gene: TRBV5-4; CDR3aa: CASSWGSGEQYF
j_gene: TRBJ2-1; v_gene: TRBV29-1; CDR3aa: CSVESGGAGAGIDEQFF
j_gene: TRBJ2-7; v_gene: TRBV12-3/TRBV12-4; CDR3aa: CASSRDPSYEQYF
j_gene: TRBJ2-1; v_gene: TRBV5-4; CDR3aa: CASSLAASGDYNEQFF
j_gene: TRBJ2-5; v_gene: TRBV19; CDR3aa: CASTSSETQYF
j_gene: TRBJ2-2; v_gene: TRBV29-1; CDR3aa: CSVEDRTSGDLTGELFF
j_gene: TRBJ2-3; v_gene: TRBV27; CDR3aa: CASSSGAGQISTDTQYF
j_gene: TRBJ2-1; v_gene: TRBV7-8; CDR3aa: CASSPSMSGSRFF
j_gene: TRBJ2-1; v_gene: TRBV5-1; CDR3aa: CASSISRNEQFF
j_gene: TRBJ2-3; v_gene: TRBV12-3/TRBV12-4; CDR3aa: CASSHPLAGSTDTQYF
j_gene: TRBJ2-7; v_gene: TRBV6-6; CDR3aa: CASSCSPSHPSYEQYF
j_gene: TRBJ2-1; v_gene: TRBV4-1; CDR3aa: CASSWARTSGNEQFF
j_gene: TRBJ2-5; v_gene: TRBV7-2; CDR3aa: CASSSPGREIIQETQYF
j_gene: TRBJ2-5; v_gene: TRBV28; CDR3aa: CASSFFGENQETQYF
j_gene: TRBJ2-7; v_gene: TRBV12-3/TRBV12-4; CDR3aa: CASSLEVGQVTTPSYEQYF
j_gene: TRBJ2-1; v_gene: TRBV7-8; CDR3aa: CVSRLQRGTYNEQFF
j_gene: TRBJ2-3; v_gene: TRBV28; CDR3aa: CASSLYGSTDTQYF
j_gene: TRBJ1-2; v_gene: TRBV7-3; CDR3aa: CASSLTAGQHLGYTF
j_gene: TRBJ2-3; v_gene: TRBV6-6; CDR3aa: CASSYTPHAGGRDTQYF
j_gene: TRBJ2-7; v_gene: TRBV7-2; CDR3aa: CASSWTGEQYF
j_gene: TRBJ2-5; v_gene: TRBV12-3/TRBV12-4; CDR3aa: CASRQGRETQYF
j_gene: TRBJ2-1; v_gene: TRBV29-1; CDR3aa: CSAGGTSGDNEQFF
j_gene: TRBJ2-7; v_gene: TRBV7-6; CDR3aa: CASSLARQGYEQYF
j_gene: TRBJ2-7; v_gene: TRBV5-5; CDR3aa: CASSLAGITYEQYF
j_gene: TRBJ2-1; v_gene: TRBV27; CDR3aa: CASSHTTSGNEQFF
j_gene: TRBJ2-1; v_gene: TRBV29-1; CDR3aa: CSGSGGRSYNEQFF
j_gene: TRBJ2-1; v_gene: TRBV7-2; CDR3aa: CASSLARSYNEQFF
j_gene: TRBJ2-1; v_gene: TRBV12-3/TRBV12-4; CDR3aa: CASSYGGDLYNEQFF
j_gene: TRBJ2-3; v_gene: TRBV7-8; CDR3aa: CASSPPGTQDTQYF
j_gene: TRBJ2-7; v_gene: TRBV5-1; CDR3aa: CASSLNGGGSYEQYF
j_gene: TRBJ2-3; v_gene: TRBV29-1; CDR3aa: CSVEPLGANTQYF
j_gene: TRBJ2-5; v_gene: TRBV12-3/TRBV12-4; CDR3aa: CASSFTPPDIQETQYF
j_gene: TRBJ2-7; v_gene: TRBV6-2/TRBV6-3; CDR3aa: CASSYEGLAGGPVREQYF
j_gene: TRBJ2-1; v_gene: TRBV30; CDR3aa: CAWSGVSGADNEKFF
j_gene: TRBJ2-3; v_gene: TRBV7-9; CDR3aa: CASSSFGSEDTQYF
j_gene: TRBJ2-3; v_gene: TRBV2; CDR3aa: CAGWDRGWDTQYF
j_gene: TRBJ2-5; v_gene: TRBV7-9; CDR3aa: CASSLGQGAVAQYF
j_gene: TRBJ2-7; v_gene: TRBV28; CDR3aa: CASSLTGISYEQYF
j_gene: TRBJ2-5; v_gene: TRBV29-1; CDR3aa: CSVESHSDRYKETQYF
j_gene: TRBJ2-5; v_gene: TRBV12-3/TRBV12-4; CDR3aa: CASSPPGGPQETQYF
j_gene: TRBJ2-1; v_gene: TRBV19; CDR3aa: CASSIVVSGNNEQFF
j_gene: TRBJ1-1; v_gene: TRBV5-5; CDR3aa: CASSLGQWGTEAFF